This TCR beta chain comes out of a study of blood T cell repertoires in COVID-19. Study-wide context: Samples taken during acute and convalescent COVID-19 were collected in the United States, Italy and Spain.

The CDR3 has 14 amino acids. The V segment lost 6 bases and the J segment 5 bases; nucleotides outside the gene matches: 8. Germline assignment: CDR1 SQVTM and CDR2 ANQGSEA. The table lists this clone with a count of one. Seattle enrolled patients during active infection and tracked them longitudinally. The protocol was immunoSEQ multiplex PCR, while the TCRdb copy is restricted to in-frame clones and leaves out a portion. The sample records a few hundred thousand clones, about 86% being singletons. V and J are TRBV29-1 and TRBJ2-5; TRBD1 matches 11 bases. The receptor was derived from an older woman with COVID-19, enrolled during active disease. Specimen: peripheral blood. Here the CDR3 reads CSVAWTGGRETQYF. The CDR3 coding sequence is TGCAGCGTAGCATGGACAGGGGGCAGGGAGACCCAGTACTTC.